The 13 T cell receptor beta chains reported below all come from one sample, sequenced in a study of T cells in tuberculosis. Produced via immunoSEQ multiplex PCR; TCRdb's table is partial and in-frame only. The profile shows roughly 34,000 clones, around 92% of them singletons. Sequences were obtained from PBMCs. These receptors were obtained from a donor aged 10-29 years with latent tuberculosis or without tuberculosis infection. Some clones in this sample may be carry-over from other donors' samples.

This chain links TRBV6-1 with TRBJ1-1; 9 bases match TRBD1. The CDR3 totals 16 residues. Germline values: CDR1 MNHNS, CDR2 SASEGT. The V and J ends lost 4 bases and 5 bases, in that order; junction bases with no gene match: 11. The CDR3 loop reads CASSGGDGQGKTEAFF. In nucleotides, the CDR3 is TGTGCCAGCAGTGGTGGCGATGGACAGGGGAAAACTGAAGCTTTCTTT.

This clone was seen only a few times. This chain links TRBV7-6 with TRBJ2-3, with a possible D match to TRBD1 (6 bases). The CDR3 is 18 residues long. Trimming left V 4 bases short and J 1 base short, with 21 bases between. From germline, CDR1 is SGHVS and CDR2 FNYEAQ. The CDR3 DNA sequence: TGTGCCAGCAGCTCATCGACAGGACTGCCGGTGGGCACAGATACGCAGTATTTT. This encodes CASSSSTGLPVGTDTQYF. Filled out from reference TRBV7-6 and TRBJ2-3, the complete variable domain reads GAGVSQSPRYKVTKRGQDVALRCDPISGHVSLYWYRQALGQGPEFLTYFNYEAQQDKSGLPNDRFSAERPEGSISTLTIQRTEQRDSAMYRCASSSSTGLPVGTDTQYFGPGTRLTVL.

The V call is TRBV5-1, the J call TRBJ2-3; unclear D gene. From germline, CDR1 is SGHRS and CDR2 YFSETQ. Trimming took 1 base from V and 5 from J, leaving 8 bases between them. The CDR3 is 13 amino acids. Here the CDR3 reads CASSLQFGDTQYF. DNA for the CDR3: TGCGCCAGCAGCTTGCAGTTTGGAGATACGCAGTATTTT.

This rearrangement joins TRBV5-1 to TRBJ2-7, with 11 bases fitting TRBD1. The CDR3 sequence is 14 residues long. Germline CDR1 is SGHRS and CDR2 is YFSETQ. V shed 4 bases and J 4 bases; nucleotides not matched to a gene: 4. CDR3 sequence reads: CASSPGTGGYEQYF. As DNA, the CDR3 is TGCGCCAGCAGCCCCGGGACAGGGGGGTACGAGCAGTACTTC.

This clone was seen only once. V gene TRBV5-4 combines with J gene TRBJ2-1, with 9 bases aligning to TRBD2. The CDR3 loop spans 15 amino acids. CDR1 is SGHNT, CDR2 YYREEE, per germline (reference sequence). Trimming cost V 5 bases and J 7 bases; bases outside gene matches: 10. CDR3 DNA: TGTGCCAGCAGGGAGGGCGGGGGGGCCCTAAATGAGCAGTTCTTC. It is translated as CASREGGGALNEQFF.

The rearrangement links TRBV7-9 to TRBJ2-7; D is unresolved. Germline assignment: CDR1 SEHNR and CDR2 FQNEAQ (reference sequence). The CDR3 is 13 amino acids. V was clipped by 0 bases and J by 4 bases, with 7 bases between them. The CDR3 spells CASSLALSYEQYF. The CDR3 DNA follows: TGTGCCAGCAGCTTAGCCCTCTCTTACGAGCAGTACTTC.

The chain employs TRBV6-6 and TRBJ1-5, with D hard to call. The CDR3 runs 15 residues. V shed 0 bases and J shed 7 bases, with 13 bases lying between them. Germline V lookup: CDR1 MNHNY, CDR2 SVGAGI (reference sequence). DNA for the CDR3: TGTGCCAGCAGTTACTCGACCGGTCCCAGGCAGCCCCAGCATTTT. This encodes CASSYSTGPRQPQHF.

The table lists this clone with a count of one. The CDR3 DNA sequence: TGCGCCAGCAGCCCCGATGGGGGGGGGAGCATTCAGTACTTC. Encoded protein: CASSPDGGGSIQYF. This chain connects TRBV5-1 to TRBJ2-4, with 7 nucleotides matching TRBD2. Germline loops: CDR1 SGHRS, CDR2 YFSETQ. This CDR3 is built from 14 residues. Trimming cost V 4 bases and J 9 bases; bases outside gene matches: 10.

The chain links TRBV27 to TRBJ1-1, with 12 positions matching TRBD1. V was clipped by 1 base and J by 6 bases; unmatched bases: 9. There are 17 residues in the CDR3. Germline CDR1 is MNHEY and CDR2 is SMNVEV (reference sequence). The CDR3 DNA is TGTGCCAGCAGTTTATTGGGGACAGGGGGCTCTATCGCTGAAGCTTTCTTT. It yields the protein CASSLLGTGGSIAEAFF.

This sequence joins TRBV30 and TRBJ2-5; the D gene is possibly TRBD2 (6 bases). The CDR3 is 17 residues long. CDR1 is GTSNPN, CDR2 SVGIG, per germline (reference sequence). V lost 0 bases, J lost 2 bases, and 19 bases lay in between. Here the CDR3 DNA reads TGTGCCTGGAGTGTTTCATACGTGGCTAGCGAGCAAGAGACCCAGTACTTC. This encodes CAWSVSYVASEQETQYF.

J is TRBJ1-2 and V is TRBV5-4; 8 positions agree with TRBD1. This CDR3 contains 14 residues. The V and J ends lost 4 bases and 2 bases, in that order; junction bases with no gene match: 4. Germline loops: CDR1 SGHNT, CDR2 YYREEE (reference sequence). CDR3 coding DNA: TGTGCCAGCAGCCCGGGACAGGAGAACTATGGCTACACCTTC. Translated, it gives CASSPGQENYGYTF. The full variable domain, completed using reference TRBV5-4 and TRBJ1-2, is ETGVTQSPTHLIKTRGQQVTLRCSSQSGHNTVSWYQQALGQGPQFIFQYYREEENGRGNFPPRFSGLQFPNYSSELNVNALELDDSALYLCASSPGQENYGYTFGSGTRLTVV.

The rearrangement joins TRBV10-1 to TRBJ1-1; D is unclear. The CDR3 runs 13 residues. CDR1 WNHNN and CDR2 SYGVQD come from the germline V gene (reference sequence). Trimming removed 0 bases at V and 2 bases at J, with 4 bases between. The CDR3, as DNA: TGCGCCAGCAGTGAGTCAGCCAACACTGAAGCTTTCTTT. It encodes CASSESANTEAFF.

The J gene is TRBJ1-1, the V gene TRBV7-9; perhaps TRBD1 as D (5 bases). Germline-derived CDR1 and CDR2 are SEHNR and FQNEAQ (reference sequence). CDR3 size: 19 residues. Trimming took off 1 base at V and 4 bases at J, with 25 bases between the two ends. CDR3 nucleotides: TGTGCCAGCAGCTTAGGCTCTTGGGCCTTAGAAGGGGCGAGCACTGAAGCTTTCTTT. Its protein is CASSLGSWALEGASTEAFF.